A selection of T cell receptor beta chains follows, all from one sample in a study of blood T cell repertoires in COVID-19. Clones were read by immunoSEQ multiplex PCR, and TCRdb kept only the in-frame ones, dropping some. The sample gives approximately 50,000 clones, 75% to 90% of which show up once; around 12% is in the top ten. Sequencing was performed on peripheral blood. The receptors shown here come from a human donor in a cohort sampled during active COVID-19. CDR3s include the opening cysteine and the closing phenylalanine or tryptophan. The D gene is left open where the match is weak. Clone size appears in some rows only: once, few, many, or a class for an expanded clone.

clone_size	j_call	d_call	v_call	cdr3_nt	cdr3_aa
NA	TRBJ1-2	NA	TRBV7-9	TGTGCCAGCAGCTTGGAGGAAGGCTACACCTTC	CASSLEEGYTF
NA	TRBJ1-5	TRBD1	TRBV7-2	TGTGCCAGCAGCCGGACCGGGACAGGGACCTCCAATCAGCCCCAGCATTTT	CASSRTGTGTSNQPQHF
NA	TRBJ1-2	TRBD1	TRBV7-9	TGTGCCAGCAGCACTACAACAGGGGGCTACTATGGCTACACCTTC	CASSTTTGGYYGYTF
few	TRBJ1-1	NA	TRBV6-2/TRBV6-3	TGTGCCAGCAACCCCAGGGGGAACACTGAAGCTTTCTTT	CASNPRGNTEAFF
NA	TRBJ2-7	TRBD1	TRBV18	TGTGCCAGCTCACCAGGACAGGGGAGGGAATACGAGCAGTACTTC	CASSPGQGREYEQYF
medium-sized	TRBJ2-3	NA	TRBV6-5	TGTGCCAGCAGTTATTTTATCTCGGATACGCAGTATTTT	CASSYFISDTQYF
NA	TRBJ1-1	NA	TRBV4-2	TGTGCCAGCAGCCAGGCGACAGATGCTGAAGCTTTCTTT	CASSQATDAEAFF
NA	TRBJ2-7	NA	TRBV5-1	TGCGCCAGCAGCCCAGGAAACGAGCAGTACTTC	CASSPGNEQYF
NA	TRBJ2-7	NA	TRBV10-3	TGTGCCATCAGTGCACGCACAACCTACGAGCAGTACTTC	CAISARTTYEQYF
NA	TRBJ2-7	TRBD1	TRBV28	TGTGCCAGCAATGGGGGGACAGGGGCCTACGAGCAGTACTTC	CASNGGTGAYEQYF
NA	TRBJ2-7	TRBD1	TRBV5-1	TGCGCCAGCAGCTTCCGACAGGGAGAGTACGAGCAGTACTTC	CASSFRQGEYEQYF
many	TRBJ1-1	NA	TRBV19	TGTGCCAGTAGTACCCCGACAGGTAGGACTGAAGCTTTCTTT	CASSTPTGRTEAFF
once	TRBJ2-2	TRBD1	TRBV7-2	TGTGCCAGCAGGGGACAGTGGGGGAGAGGCGGGGAGCTGTTTTTT	CASRGQWGRGGELFF
NA	TRBJ2-3	NA	TRBV5-4	TGTGCCAGCAGCTTGGAAAGGGGCATCACAGATACGCAGTATTTT	CASSLERGITDTQYF
NA	TRBJ2-7	TRBD2	TRBV5-1	TGCGCCAGCAGCGGTACTAGCGGGGGGTTCCACGAGCAGTACTTC	CASSGTSGGFHEQYF
NA	TRBJ1-5	TRBD1	TRBV27	TGTGCCAGCGGGTTAACAGGGGGCCAGGATCAGCCCCAGCATTTT	CASGLTGGQDQPQHF
once	TRBJ2-7	NA	TRBV20-1	TGCAGTGCTAGTAGGTTAAGACAGGATTCCCTCTACGAGCAGTACTTC	CSASRLRQDSLYEQYF
NA	TRBJ2-3	TRBD2	TRBV5-1	TGCGCCAGCAACTTCCGGGGGGGGCCAGATACGCAGTATTTT	CASNFRGGPDTQYF
few	TRBJ1-2	TRBD1	TRBV6-5	TGTGCCAGCAGCCCCGGGACAGTTGGCGGCTACACCTTC	CASSPGTVGGYTF
NA	TRBJ1-5	TRBD1	TRBV24-1	TGTGCCACCAGTGGGACAGGGGGTCAGCCCCAGCATTTT	CATSGTGGQPQHF
NA	TRBJ1-2	NA	TRBV19	TGTGCCAGTAGGGAACAGGTCTATGGCTACACCTTC	CASREQVYGYTF
NA	TRBJ2-2	NA	TRBV5-6	TGTGCCAGCAGCTGGCCTACGGGAACCGGGGAGCTGTTTTTT	CASSWPTGTGELFF
few	TRBJ1-2	NA	TRBV7-2	TGTGCCAGCAGCTTTAACAGGGCATCAGGGGGCTACACCTTC	CASSFNRASGGYTF
NA	TRBJ1-2	NA	TRBV7-2	TGTGCCAGCAGCTACACAGGTCTACCCCTAAGTAACTATGGCTACACCTTC	CASSYTGLPLSNYGYTF
NA	TRBJ2-1	NA	TRBV14	TGTGCCAGCAGCCGCGGGGAGTCCTACTACAATGAGCAGTTCTTC	CASSRGESYYNEQFF
few	TRBJ2-7	TRBD2	TRBV5-1	TGCGCCAGCAGCTTGGTCGGGGGGACCATTCCCGAGCAGTACTTC	CASSLVGGTIPEQYF
NA	TRBJ2-7	NA	TRBV28	TGTGCCAGCAGTCCCGGCTACGAGCAGTACTTC	CASSPGYEQYF
NA	TRBJ1-2	NA	TRBV15	TGTGCCACCAGCACTAGAACGGGGGGGCGCGACTATGGCTACACCTTC	CATSTRTGGRDYGYTF
NA	TRBJ2-7	NA	TRBV5-1	TGCGCCAGCAGCTTGGTAGGGAGCTACGAGCAGTACTTC	CASSLVGSYEQYF
once	TRBJ1-3	NA	TRBV7-6	TGTGCCAGCAGCTTACCAGGGGAAAACACCATATATTTT	CASSLPGENTIYF
NA	TRBJ1-1	NA	TRBV15	TGTGCCACCAGCCCCCGTTCTTCGGACAGAGACATGAACACTGAAGCTTTCTTT	CATSPRSSDRDMNTEAFF
NA	TRBJ2-7	NA	TRBV14	TGTGCCAGCAGCCAAAGGCTAGGCGGCTCCGAGCAGTACTTC	CASSQRLGGSEQYF
NA	TRBJ2-7	TRBD2	TRBV7-2	TGTGCCAGCAGCTGGGCTAGCGGGGGGACCTACGAGCAGTACTTC	CASSWASGGTYEQYF
NA	TRBJ1-2	NA	TRBV5-4	TGTGCCAGCAGCTATACAGGGTCCGACTATGGCTACACCTTC	CASSYTGSDYGYTF
NA	TRBJ2-5	TRBD1	TRBV7-9	TGTGCCAGCAGCCGTAAGGGACAGCTCCAAGAGACCCAGTACTTC	CASSRKGQLQETQYF
NA	TRBJ2-7	NA	TRBV27	TGTGCCAGCAGTTTCACAGGGACCGGGCCCAGCTACGAGCAGTACTTC	CASSFTGTGPSYEQYF
once	TRBJ2-3	NA	TRBV7-3	TGTGCCAGCAGTCCCGGTCTCCTCCTCACAGATACGCAGTATTTT	CASSPGLLLTDTQYF
few	TRBJ2-5	NA	TRBV5-1	TGCGCCAGCAGCGTAAGGGGATCGGGAGAGACCCAGTACTTC	CASSVRGSGETQYF
NA	TRBJ2-5	NA	TRBV10-3	TGTGCCATCAGAGAGACTAAGCAAGAGACCCAGTACTTC	CAIRETKQETQYF
NA	TRBJ2-1	TRBD2	TRBV13	TGTGCCAGCAGGAAGCTAGCGGGGCTATACAATGAGCAGTTCTTC	CASRKLAGLYNEQFF
NA	TRBJ2-1	TRBD2	TRBV29-1	TGCAGCGTCGCCTCACCTCTCGGGACTAGCCGGAGTTTAAGCTCCTACAATGAGCAGTTCTTC	CSVASPLGTSRSLSSYNEQFF
NA	TRBJ2-7	NA	TRBV4-2	TGTGCCAGCAGCGTCACGACAGTACCCTCCTACGAGCAGTACTTC	CASSVTTVPSYEQYF
NA	TRBJ2-1	TRBD1	TRBV5-1	TGCGCCAGCAGCCCGGGACAGGTCCTTATCAATGAGCAGTTCTTC	CASSPGQVLINEQFF
NA	TRBJ1-1	NA	TRBV7-2	TGTGCCAGCAGCCCGGGACTCTCGAACACTGAAGCTTTCTTT	CASSPGLSNTEAFF
NA	TRBJ1-3	TRBD1	TRBV6-5	TGTGCCAGCAGGGCTCCGGGACAGTGGGACACCATATATTTT	CASRAPGQWDTIYF
NA	TRBJ2-3	TRBD1	TRBV6-2/TRBV6-3	TGTGCCAGCAGTCGGGACAGCCTACGGCCAGATACGCAGTATTTT	CASSRDSLRPDTQYF
NA	TRBJ1-6	NA	TRBV5-1	TGCGCCAGCAGTGATAGTATCAATTCACCCCTCCACTTT	CASSDSINSPLHF
NA	TRBJ2-2	TRBD2	TRBV7-2	TGTGCCAGCAGCTCGGAATCCCTAGCGGGGAACACCGGGGAGCTGTTTTTT	CASSSESLAGNTGELFF
NA	TRBJ1-3	TRBD1	TRBV30	TGTGCCTGGAGTGTAATGATACTGGGACAGGGGGAACATTTT	CAWSVMILGQGEHF
NA	TRBJ1-4	NA	TRBV19	TGTGCCAGTAGACCGAGACAAGGAACTAATGAAAAACTGTTTTTT	CASRPRQGTNEKLFF